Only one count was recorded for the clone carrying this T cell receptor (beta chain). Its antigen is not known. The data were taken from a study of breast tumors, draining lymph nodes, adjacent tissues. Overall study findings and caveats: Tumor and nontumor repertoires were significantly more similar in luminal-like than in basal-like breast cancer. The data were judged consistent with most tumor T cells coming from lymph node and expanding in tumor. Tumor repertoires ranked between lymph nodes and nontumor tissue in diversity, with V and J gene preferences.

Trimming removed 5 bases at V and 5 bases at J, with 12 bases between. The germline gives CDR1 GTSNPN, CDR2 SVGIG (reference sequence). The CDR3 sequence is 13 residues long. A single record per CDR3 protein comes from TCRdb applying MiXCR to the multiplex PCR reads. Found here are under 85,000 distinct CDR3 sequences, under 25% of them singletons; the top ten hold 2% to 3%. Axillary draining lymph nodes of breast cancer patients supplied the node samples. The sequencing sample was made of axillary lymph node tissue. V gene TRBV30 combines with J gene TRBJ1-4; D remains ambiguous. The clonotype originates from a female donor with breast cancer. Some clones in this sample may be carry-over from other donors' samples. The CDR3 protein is CAWGPLGNEKLFF. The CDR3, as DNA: TGTGCCTGGGGTCCCTTGGGGAATGAAAAACTGTTTTTT.